This TCR beta chain was recorded in a study of shared clonotypes between healthy human individuals. Repertoires were generated with immunoSEQ multiplex PCR, while TCRdb's copy carries only in-frame clones and drops some. The sample records over 850,000 clones, approximately 78% being singletons. V dropped 3 bases and J dropped 1; count of bases not matched to a gene: 3. The CDR3 contains 15 residues. Germline V gene data show CDR1 as SGHAT and CDR2 as FQNNGV. The study, taken as a whole, reports: Approximately 5.4% of naive CD4 clonotypes were common to several donors.

Points on this clone: What it binds is unknown.

J is TRBJ2-5 and V is TRBV11-2, with 9 bases identical to TRBD1. This receptor was obtained from a man aged 18 to 35 in good health. Some clones in this sample may be carry-over from other donors' samples. Sequenced sample: memory CD4+ T cells from PBMCs. As for subset: CD45RA-negative fraction. This CDR3 reads CASSFGTGPQETQYF. The CDR3 DNA sequence: TGTGCCAGCAGCTTCGGGACAGGGCCCCAAGAGACCCAGTACTTC.